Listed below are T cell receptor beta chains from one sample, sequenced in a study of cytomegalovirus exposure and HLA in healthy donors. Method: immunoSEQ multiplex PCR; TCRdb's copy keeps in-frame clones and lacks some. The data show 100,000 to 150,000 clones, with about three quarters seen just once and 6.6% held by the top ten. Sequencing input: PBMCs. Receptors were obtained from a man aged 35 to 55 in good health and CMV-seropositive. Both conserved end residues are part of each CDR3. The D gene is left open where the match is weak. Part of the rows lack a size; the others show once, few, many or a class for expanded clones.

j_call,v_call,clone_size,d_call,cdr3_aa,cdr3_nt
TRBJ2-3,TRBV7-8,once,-,CASSLAPSIGQDTQYF,TGTGCCAGCAGCTTAGCCCCTAGTATAGGTCAAGATACGCAGTATTTT
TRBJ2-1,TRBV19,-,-,CASTGLSYNEQFF,TGTGCCAGTACTGGCCTCTCCTACAATGAGCAGTTCTTC
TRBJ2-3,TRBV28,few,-,CASSLERPGTDTQYF,TGTGCCAGCAGTTTGGAGCGACCGGGCACAGATACGCAGTATTTT
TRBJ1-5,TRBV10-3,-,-,CAIREGGQSNQPQHF,TGTGCCATCAGGGAAGGCGGGCAGAGCAATCAGCCCCAGCATTTT
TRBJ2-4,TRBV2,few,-,CASRFDSLLFAAKNIQYF,TGTGCCAGCAGATTTGACTCCCTACTCTTCGCGGCCAAAAACATTCAGTACTTC
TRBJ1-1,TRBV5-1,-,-,CASSTYLGWEGANTEAFF,TGCGCCAGCAGCACCTACCTAGGATGGGAAGGGGCGAACACTGAAGCTTTCTTT
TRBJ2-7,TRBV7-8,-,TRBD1,CASSENRGRIHEQYF,TGTGCCAGCAGCGAAAACAGGGGGCGAATCCACGAGCAGTACTTC
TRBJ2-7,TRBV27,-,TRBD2,CASSLGGGGEQYF,TGTGCCAGCAGTTTAGGGGGGGGTGGCGAGCAGTACTTC
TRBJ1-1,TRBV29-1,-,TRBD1,CSVRSGGLATEAFF,TGCAGCGTTCGGTCAGGGGGCTTGGCCACTGAAGCTTTCTTT
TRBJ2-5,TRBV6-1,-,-,CASSVFRVQETQYF,TGTGCCAGCAGTGTTTTCAGGGTCCAAGAGACCCAGTACTTC
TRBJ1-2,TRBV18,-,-,CASSPVAGNYGYTF,TGTGCCAGCTCACCAGTGGCAGGAAACTATGGCTACACCTTC
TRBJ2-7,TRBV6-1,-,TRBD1,CASSEGDRGAYEQYF,TGTGCCAGCAGTGAGGGAGACAGGGGGGCCTACGAGCAGTACTTC
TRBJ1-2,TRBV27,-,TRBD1,CASSLLGQGARANYGYTF,TGTGCCAGCAGTTTACTCGGACAGGGGGCCAGAGCTAACTATGGCTACACCTTC
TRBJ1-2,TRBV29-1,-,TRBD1,CSARTGGSDGYTF,TGCAGCGCTCGGACAGGGGGGAGCGATGGCTACACCTTC
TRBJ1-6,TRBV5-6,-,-,CASSLVQSNSPLHF,TGTGCCAGCAGCTTGGTACAGTCGAATTCACCCCTCCACTTT
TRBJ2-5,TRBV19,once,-,CASSPELGPQGETQYF,TGTGCCAGTAGTCCGGAACTAGGACCCCAGGGGGAGACCCAGTACTTC
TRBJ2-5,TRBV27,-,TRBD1,CASSFRQGKETQYF,TGTGCCAGCAGTTTTAGACAGGGGAAAGAGACCCAGTACTTC
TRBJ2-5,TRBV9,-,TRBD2,CASSVVASGQETQYF,TGTGCCAGCAGCGTAGTGGCTAGCGGACAAGAGACCCAGTACTTC
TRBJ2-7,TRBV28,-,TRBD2,CASRSPGLVREQYF,TGTGCCAGCAGGTCGCCGGGACTAGTTCGCGAGCAGTACTTC
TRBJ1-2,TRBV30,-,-,CAWSPGSNYGYTF,TGTGCCTGGAGCCCAGGGTCTAACTATGGCTACACCTTC
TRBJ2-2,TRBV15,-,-,CATARASAAGELFF,TGTGCCACCGCGCGGGCCTCGGCGGCCGGGGAGCTGTTTTTT
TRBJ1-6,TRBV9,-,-,CASSVGQGNSPLHF,TGTGCCAGCAGCGTAGGGCAGGGAAATTCACCCCTCCACTTT
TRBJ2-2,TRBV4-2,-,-,CASSQGAANTGELFF,TGTGCCAGCAGCCAAGGGGCAGCGAACACCGGGGAGCTGTTTTTT
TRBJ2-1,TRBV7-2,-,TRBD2,CASSGLADLNEQFF,TGTGCCAGCAGCGGACTAGCGGATTTGAATGAGCAGTTCTTC
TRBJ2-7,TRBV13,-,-,CASSVGHRHQYF,TGTGCCAGCAGCGTGGGACACCGACACCAGTACTTC
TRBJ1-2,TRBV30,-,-,CAWSAVARGISGYTF,TGTGCCTGGTCCGCTGTGGCTCGGGGTATCTCTGGCTACACCTTC
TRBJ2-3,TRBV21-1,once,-,CASKTTEETGRSTDTQYF,TGTGCCAGCAAGACCACTGAAGAGACAGGAAGAAGCACAGATACGCAGTATTTT
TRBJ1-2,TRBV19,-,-,CASSRSYRVGGYTF,TGTGCCAGTTCCCGGTCATACAGGGTTGGGGGCTACACCTTC
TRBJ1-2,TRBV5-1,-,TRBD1,CASSWGTGANYGYTF,TGCGCCAGCAGCTGGGGGACAGGAGCTAACTATGGCTACACCTTC
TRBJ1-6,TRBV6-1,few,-,CASSEEVGASSPLHF,TGTGCCAGCAGTGAAGAAGTGGGGGCGAGTTCACCCCTCCACTTT
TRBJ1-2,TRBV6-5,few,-,CASSPAPAGYGYTF,TGTGCCAGCAGCCCAGCCCCGGCGGGCTATGGCTACACCTTC
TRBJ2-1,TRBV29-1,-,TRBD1,CSVRTGITYNEQFF,TGCAGCGTTCGGACAGGGATTACCTACAATGAGCAGTTCTTC
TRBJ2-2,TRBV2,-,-,CASSQTGSLNGELFF,TGTGCCAGCAGCCAGACAGGTTCTCTTAACGGGGAGCTGTTTTTT
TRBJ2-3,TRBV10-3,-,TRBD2,CAISAQTSGADTQYF,TGTGCCATCAGTGCCCAGACTAGCGGGGCAGATACGCAGTATTTT
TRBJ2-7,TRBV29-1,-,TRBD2,CSAKQRGETYEQYF,TGCAGCGCCAAACAGCGGGGGGAAACCTACGAGCAGTACTTC
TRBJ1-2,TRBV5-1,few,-,CASSLGQGIVGYTF,TGCGCCAGCAGCTTGGGGCAGGGAATTGTTGGCTACACCTTC
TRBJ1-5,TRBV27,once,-,CASSRELGNQPQHF,TGTGCCAGCAGTAGGGAGTTGGGCAATCAGCCCCAGCATTTT
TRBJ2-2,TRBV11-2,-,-,CASSYKQGGVAGELFF,TGTGCCAGCAGCTACAAACAGGGAGGGGTCGCCGGGGAGCTGTTTTTT
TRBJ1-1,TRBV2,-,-,CASSAQARTEAFF,TGTGCCAGCAGTGCACAGGCGAGGACTGAAGCTTTCTTT
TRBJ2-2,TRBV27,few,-,CASSLKQFNTGELFF,TGTGCCAGCAGTTTAAAACAGTTTAACACCGGGGAGCTGTTTTTT
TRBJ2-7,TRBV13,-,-,CASSLGGQGKAYEQYF,TGTGCCAGCAGCTTAGGCGGCCAGGGAAAAGCCTACGAGCAGTACTTC
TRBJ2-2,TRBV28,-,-,CASRLGGPHTGELFF,TGTGCCAGCAGGCTTGGAGGGCCCCACACCGGGGAGCTGTTTTTT
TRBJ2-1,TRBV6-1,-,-,CASSEAPAALNEQFF,TGTGCCAGCAGTGAAGCGCCAGCGGCCCTCAATGAGCAGTTCTTC
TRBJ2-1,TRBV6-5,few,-,CATRRGNEQFF,TGTGCCACCCGTAGGGGAAATGAGCAGTTCTTC
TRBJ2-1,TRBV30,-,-,CAWSSGVGGHNEQFF,TGTGCCTGGAGTAGTGGAGTGGGAGGCCACAATGAGCAGTTCTTC
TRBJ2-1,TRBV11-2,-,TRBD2,CASSLRTSGSRNEQFF,TGTGCCAGCAGCTTAAGGACTAGCGGGAGTCGTAATGAGCAGTTCTTC
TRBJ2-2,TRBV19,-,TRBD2,CASYPTGLDTGELFF,TGTGCCAGTTACCCTACCGGACTAGACACCGGGGAGCTGTTTTTT
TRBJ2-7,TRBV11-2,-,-,CASSLRQSYEQYF,TGTGCCAGCAGCCTTAGACAGTCCTACGAGCAGTACTTC
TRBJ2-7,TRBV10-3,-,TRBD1,CAIRRTGLEYEQYF,TGTGCCATCAGACGGACAGGTCTAGAGTACGAGCAGTACTTC
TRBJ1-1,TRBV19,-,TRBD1,CASSGRTGNTEAFF,TGTGCCAGTAGTGGCCGGACAGGGAACACTGAAGCTTTCTTT
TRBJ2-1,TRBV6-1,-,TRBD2,CASSERGVSGRGLNEQFF,TGTGCCAGCAGTGAACGGGGGGTTAGCGGGAGGGGACTTAATGAGCAGTTCTTC
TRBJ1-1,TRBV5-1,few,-,CASSLEQGRTEAFF,TGCGCCAGCAGCTTGGAGCAGGGGCGGACTGAAGCTTTCTTT
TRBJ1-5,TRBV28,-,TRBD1,CASSSLQGGNQPQHF,TGTGCCAGCAGTTCTTTACAGGGGGGCAATCAGCCCCAGCATTTT
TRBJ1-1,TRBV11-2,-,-,CASSLEGGGADTEAFF,TGTGCCAGCAGCTTAGAGGGTGGGGGGGCGGACACTGAAGCTTTCTTT
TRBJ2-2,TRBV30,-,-,CAWSGSGVTGELFF,TGTGCCTGGTCGGGTTCAGGGGTCACCGGGGAGCTGTTTTTT
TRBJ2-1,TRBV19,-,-,CASSIVGQSSYNEQFF,TGTGCCAGTAGTATAGTTGGGCAGAGCTCCTACAATGAGCAGTTCTTC
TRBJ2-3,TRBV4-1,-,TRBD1,CASSLRQGDLDTQYF,TGCGCCAGCAGCCTCAGACAGGGGGACTTGGATACGCAGTATTTT